These 12 T cell receptor beta chains were sequenced from one sample in a study of lymphopenia after photon versus proton radiotherapy. Libraries were prepared by immunoSEQ multiplex PCR; TCRdb keeps only in-frame clonotypes and omits some of them. The data hold roughly 26,000 clones, with more than 80% observed a single time. This specimen was peripheral blood, taken from a patient treated with photon-based radiotherapy. The receptors shown here come from a man aged 40-49 years with gastric cancer.

The genes are TRBV11-2 and TRBJ1-1; 7 positions match TRBD1. The CDR3 runs to 16 residues. Germline CDR1 SGHAT, CDR2 FQNNGV. The trim removed 5 bases at V and 0 bases at J, leaving 9 bases unmatched. CDR3 nucleotides: TGTGCCAGCAGCAGCGCGGACGACAGGGTGAACACTGAAGCTTTCTTT. Protein: CASSSADDRVNTEAFF.

A single count supports this clone. The V and J genes are TRBV5-1 and TRBJ1-4; D is unresolved. Germline V lookup: CDR1 SGHRS, CDR2 YFSETQ. The CDR3 length is 15 residues. With 5 bases removed from V and 0 bases from J, the gap between germline ends came to 11 bases. The CDR3 nucleotides read TGCGCCAGCAGAATAGACCCTTCAACTAATGAAAAACTGTTTTTT. Its translation is CASRIDPSTNEKLFF.

The chain couples TRBV19 to TRBJ1-1; D is uncertain. Trimming cost V 5 bases and J 5 bases, with 9 bases left between them. CDR1 LNHDA and CDR2 SQIVND come from the germline V gene (reference sequence). There are 12 residues in the CDR3. For the CDR3, the DNA is TGTGCCAGTAGTGCCCTGGGTACTGAAGCTTTCTTT. This gives the protein CASSALGTEAFF.

The rearrangement joins TRBV7-3 to TRBJ2-5; D uncertain. This CDR3 comprises 13 residues. The ends were cut back, 0 bases at V and 3 bases at J, with 5 bases in the middle. Germline V gene data show CDR1 as SGHTA and CDR2 as FQGTGA. The CDR3 coding sequence is TGTGCCAGCAGCTTAACTATCGAAGAGACCCAGTACTTC. Its protein product is CASSLTIEETQYF.

This rearrangement joins TRBV5-5 to TRBJ2-7; the D call may be TRBD1 or TRBD2 (5 bases each). CDR1 and CDR2 from the germline V gene are SGHKS and YYEKEE (reference sequence). V was shortened by 4 bases and J by 3 bases, with 17 bases between the two germline ends. The CDR3 has 15 residues. In DNA form, the CDR3 reads TGTGCCAGCAGCCCGGGACGGGGTCCCTACTACGAGCAGTACTTC. This translates into CASSPGRGPYYEQYF.

V is TRBV19 and J is TRBJ2-2; D possibly corresponds to TRBD1 (6 bases). Germline V CDR1 and CDR2: LNHDA, SQIVND (reference sequence). This CDR3 is 14 amino acids long. The V gene lost 6 bases and the J gene lost 3 bases, with 11 bases spanning the gap. In DNA, the CDR3 is TGTGCCAGTAGAGACAGGCCCCACACCGGGGAGCTGTTTTTT. Translating it yields CASRDRPHTGELFF.

The chain employs TRBV15 and TRBJ2-5; D perhaps matches TRBD2 (5 bases). This CDR3 comprises 14 residues. Germline CDR1 LNHNV, CDR2 YYDKDF (reference sequence). The germline V and J ends were trimmed by 2 bases and 5 bases, with 12 bases remaining between them. DNA of the CDR3: TGTGCCACCAGCAGACCCGGGGAAGGGGAGACCCAGTACTTC. It codes for CATSRPGEGETQYF.

The gene calls are TRBV25-1 and TRBJ2-1, with TRBD1 as a possible D gene (6 bases). Germline-derived CDR1 and CDR2 are MGHDK and SYGVNS. The CDR3 is 15 amino acids. V was pared by 2 bases and J by 7 bases, with 15 bases between. DNA of the CDR3: TGTGCCAGCAGTGAAAGAGGACAGCGGTGGAATGAGCAGTTCTTC. Translating it yields CASSERGQRWNEQFF.

The chain carries TRBV5-8 and TRBJ2-7; TRBD1 agrees at 7 bases. CDR3 length: 15 residues. V was clipped by 4 bases and J by 0 bases; unmatched bases: 7. Germline lookup yields CDR1 SGHTS and CDR2 YDEGEE. CDR3 DNA sequence: TGTGCCAGCAGCCCCCAGGACAGGAGCTCCTACGAGCAGTACTTC. Translated: CASSPQDRSSYEQYF.

The rearrangement uses TRBV27 and TRBJ1-1, with unresolved D. This CDR3 is built from 15 residues. Trimming took 2 bases from V and 2 from J, leaving 12 bases between them. Germline V gene lookup returns CDR1 MNHEY and CDR2 SMNVEV (reference sequence). In nucleotides, the CDR3 is TGTGCCAGCAGTTTAATGGGTGGATTCAACACTGAAGCTTTCTTT. Translated: CASSLMGGFNTEAFF.

V usage is TRBV7-2 and J usage is TRBJ2-3; the match to TRBD1 covers 10 bases. Unmatched junction bases numbered 7, after V lost 2 bases and J lost 5 bases. Germline-derived CDR1 and CDR2 are SGHTA and FQGNSA. CDR3 size: 16 residues. CDR3 protein: CASSLMGTGDGDTQYF. The CDR3 DNA reads as TGTGCCAGCAGCTTAATGGGGACAGGGGATGGAGATACGCAGTATTTT.

The J gene is TRBJ2-2, the V gene TRBV7-7; no reliable D call. Trimming pared 11 bases from V and 3 bases from J, leaving 19 bases between. The germline CDR1 and CDR2 sequences are SSHAT and FNYEAQ (reference sequence). The CDR3 totals 15 residues. CDR3 nucleotides: TGTGCCCCGAAGGCTGGGCCCGAAGACACCGGGGAGCTGTTTTTT. This sequence encodes CAPKAGPEDTGELFF.